Listed here is a single T cell receptor (beta chain). This sample is part of a study of glioma-infiltrating T cells after dendritic cell vaccination. Up to about 2 ug genomic DNA was used for TCRB CDR3 amplification. Clones were read by immunoSEQ multiplex PCR, and TCRdb kept only the in-frame ones, dropping some. The sample has some 100,000 clones, roughly 83% seen once. The CDR3 totals 16 residues. V was pared by 3 bases and J by 1 base, with 11 bases between. CDR1 and CDR2 from the germline V gene are SGHNT and YYREEE (reference sequence). Sequencing used blood, obtained before dendritic cell vaccination. V usage is TRBV5-4 and J usage is TRBJ2-6, with D unresolved. The clonotype was recovered from a human donor with glioblastoma. As DNA, the CDR3 is TGTGCCAGCAGCTATTCGCCAGATTCTGGGGCCAACGTCCTGACTTTC. Protein: CASSYSPDSGANVLTF.